This TCR beta chain was recovered during a study of cytomegalovirus exposure and HLA in healthy donors. Primers for the PCR totalled 60 Vbeta and 13 Jbeta. Profiled with immunoSEQ multiplex PCR; TCRdb holds only in-frame clones, not every one. This sample has fewer than 250,000 clones, with 82% found just once. Sequencing was performed on PBMCs. The origin of this receptor is a man in his forties in good health and CMV-seropositive.

CDR3 in amino acids: CASSMASGLYNEQFF. The CDR3 DNA reads TGTGCCAGTAGTATGGCTAGCGGCTTGTACAATGAGCAGTTCTTC. The chain uses TRBV19 and TRBJ2-1, with 7 bases aligning to TRBD2. Germline V gives CDR1 LNHDA, CDR2 SQIVND (reference sequence). The junction had 6 bases not matched to a gene; V was cut back by 3 bases and J by 4 bases. CDR3 length: 15 amino acids.